This paragraph covers one T cell receptor (beta chain) sequence. Its antigen is not known. This specimen comes from a study of OX40 agonist ivuxolimab in advanced cancers. Between the trimmed V and J ends, which lost 7 bases and 2 bases, there was a span of 8 bases. The CDR3 totals 13 residues. Germline V lookup: CDR1 MNHEY, CDR2 SVGAGI. Measured with immunoSEQ multiplex PCR; TCRdb has only the in-frame clones, and not every one. The sample carries about 62,000 clones, roughly 78% recorded once. Study-level results: Both CD4+ and CD8+ T cell populations in blood had undergone clonal expansion by week 6 at 0.1 to 3.0 mg/kg. CD4+ T cells averaged fewer expanded clones than CD8+ T cells.

Material: CD4+ or CD8+ T cells sorted from blood, obtained in a trial of the OX40 agonist ivuxolimab. The chain has TRBV6-5 and TRBJ2-2; a weak D match, TRBD2 (5 bases). The sequence derives from an adult with an advanced solid tumor such as melanoma, head and neck, liver or kidney cancer. The CDR3 DNA reads as TGTGCCAGCACCCGGGAAAACACCGGGGAGCTGTTTTTT. Translating gives CASTRENTGELFF.